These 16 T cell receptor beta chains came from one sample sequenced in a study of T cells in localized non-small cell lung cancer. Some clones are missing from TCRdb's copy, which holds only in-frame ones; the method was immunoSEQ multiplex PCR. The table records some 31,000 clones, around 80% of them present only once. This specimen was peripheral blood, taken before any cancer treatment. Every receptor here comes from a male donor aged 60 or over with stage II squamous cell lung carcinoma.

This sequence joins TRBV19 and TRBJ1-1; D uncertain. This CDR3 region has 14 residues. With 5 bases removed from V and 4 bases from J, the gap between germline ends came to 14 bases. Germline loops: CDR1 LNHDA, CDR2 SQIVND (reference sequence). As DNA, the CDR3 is TGTGCCAGTAGTGCCCTCGGTTTGGGCACTGAAGCTTTCTTT. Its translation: CASSALGLGTEAFF.

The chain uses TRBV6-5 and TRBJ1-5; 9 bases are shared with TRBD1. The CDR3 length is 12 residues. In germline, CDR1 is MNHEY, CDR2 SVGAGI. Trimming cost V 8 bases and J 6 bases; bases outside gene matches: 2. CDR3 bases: TGTGCCAGCGACAGGGGGGCTCAGCCCCAGCATTTT. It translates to CASDRGAQPQHF.

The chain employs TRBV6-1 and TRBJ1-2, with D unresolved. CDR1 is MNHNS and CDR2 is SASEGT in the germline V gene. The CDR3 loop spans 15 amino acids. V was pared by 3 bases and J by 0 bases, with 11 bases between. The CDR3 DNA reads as TGTGCCAGCAGTGAGTGGAGCGCCGCTAACTATGGCTACACCTTC. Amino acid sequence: CASSEWSAANYGYTF.

The CDR3 DNA sequence: TGTGCCAGCAGTGAAGACGGGACAGGGGGAGCCTACGAGCAGTACTTC. Translated: CASSEDGTGGAYEQYF. This chain joins TRBV2 and TRBJ2-7; 11 nucleotides match TRBD1. CDR1 and CDR2 from the germline V gene are SNHLY and FYNNEI. V was pared by 1 base and J by 2 bases, with 4 bases of the junction left unmatched. The CDR3 has 16 amino acids.

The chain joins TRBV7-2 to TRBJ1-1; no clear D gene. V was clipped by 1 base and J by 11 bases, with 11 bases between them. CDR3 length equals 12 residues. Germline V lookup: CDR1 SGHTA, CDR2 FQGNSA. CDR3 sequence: CASSLGGPGAFF. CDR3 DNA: TGTGCCAGCAGCTTAGGAGGGCCGGGGGCTTTCTTT.

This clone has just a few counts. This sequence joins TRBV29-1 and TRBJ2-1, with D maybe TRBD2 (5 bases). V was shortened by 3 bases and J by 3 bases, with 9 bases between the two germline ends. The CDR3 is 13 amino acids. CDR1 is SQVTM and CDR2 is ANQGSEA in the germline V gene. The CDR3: CSVDGVFYNEQFF. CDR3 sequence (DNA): TGCAGCGTTGACGGGGTCTTCTACAATGAGCAGTTCTTC.

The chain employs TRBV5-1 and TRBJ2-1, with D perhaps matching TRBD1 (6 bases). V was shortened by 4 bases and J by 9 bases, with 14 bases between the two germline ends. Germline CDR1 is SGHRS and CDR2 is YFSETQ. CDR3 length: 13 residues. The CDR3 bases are TGCGCCAGCAGCCCATGGACAGAGGGTGAGCAGTTCTTC. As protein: CASSPWTEGEQFF.

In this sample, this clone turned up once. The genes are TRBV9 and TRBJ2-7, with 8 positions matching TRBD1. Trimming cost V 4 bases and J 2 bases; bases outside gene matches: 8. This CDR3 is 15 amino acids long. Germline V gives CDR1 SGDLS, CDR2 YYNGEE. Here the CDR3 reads CASSPGTGVTYEQYF. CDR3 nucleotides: TGTGCCAGCAGCCCCGGGACAGGAGTAACCTACGAGCAGTACTTC.

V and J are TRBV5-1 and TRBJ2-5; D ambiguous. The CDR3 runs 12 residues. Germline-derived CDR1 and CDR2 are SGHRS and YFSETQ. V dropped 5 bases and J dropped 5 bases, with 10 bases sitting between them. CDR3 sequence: CASRVESETQYF. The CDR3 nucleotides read TGCGCCAGCAGGGTTGAGTCGGAGACCCAGTACTTC.

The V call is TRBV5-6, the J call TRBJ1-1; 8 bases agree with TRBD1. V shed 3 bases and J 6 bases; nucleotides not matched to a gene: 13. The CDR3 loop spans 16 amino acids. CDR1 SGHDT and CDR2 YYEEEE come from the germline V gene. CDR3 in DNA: TGTGCCAGCAGCTCACCTTGGACAGGGCCCTACTCTGAAGCTTTCTTT. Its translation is CASSSPWTGPYSEAFF. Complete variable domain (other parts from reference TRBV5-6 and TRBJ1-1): DAGVTQSPTHLIKTRGQQVTLRCSPKSGHDTVSWYQQALGQGPQFIFQYYEEEERQRGNFPDRFSGHQFPNYSSELNVNALLLGDSALYLCASSSPWTGPYSEAFFGQGTRLTVV.

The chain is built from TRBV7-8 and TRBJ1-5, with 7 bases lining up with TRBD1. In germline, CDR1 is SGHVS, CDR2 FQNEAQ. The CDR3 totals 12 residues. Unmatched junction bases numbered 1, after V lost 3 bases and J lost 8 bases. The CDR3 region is CASSFDREPQHF. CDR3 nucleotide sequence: TGTGCCAGCAGCTTCGACAGGGAGCCCCAGCATTTT. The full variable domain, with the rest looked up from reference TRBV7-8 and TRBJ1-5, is GAGVSQSPRYKVAKRGQDVALRCDPISGHVSLFWYQQALGQGPEFLTYFQNEAQLDKSGLPSDRFFAERPEGSVSTLKIQRTQQEDSAVYLCASSFDREPQHFGDGTRLSIL.

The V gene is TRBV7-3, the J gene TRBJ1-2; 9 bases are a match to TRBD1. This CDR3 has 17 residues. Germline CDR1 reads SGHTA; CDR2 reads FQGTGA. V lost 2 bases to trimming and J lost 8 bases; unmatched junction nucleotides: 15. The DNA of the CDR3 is TGTGCCAGCAGCTTAGTAGCCGGGACAGGGAGTGAGACGGGCTACACCTTC. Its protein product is CASSLVAGTGSETGYTF.

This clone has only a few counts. CDR3 nucleotides: TGTGCCAGCAGCGAAAATTACTTTGGGGATGAAAAACTGTTTTTT. Protein sequence: CASSENYFGDEKLFF. The J gene is TRBJ1-4, the V gene TRBV9; D gene uncertain. Germline CDR1 is SGDLS and CDR2 is YYNGEE. V was shortened by 3 bases and J by 6 bases, with 15 bases between the two germline ends. The CDR3 is 15 amino acids. The full variable domain, its missing parts supplied by reference TRBV9 and TRBJ1-4, is DSGVTQTPKHLITATGQRVTLRCSPRSGDLSVYWYQQSLDQGLQFLIQYYNGEERAKGNILERFSAQQFPDLHSELNLSSLELGDSALYFCASSENYFGDEKLFFGSGTQLSVL.

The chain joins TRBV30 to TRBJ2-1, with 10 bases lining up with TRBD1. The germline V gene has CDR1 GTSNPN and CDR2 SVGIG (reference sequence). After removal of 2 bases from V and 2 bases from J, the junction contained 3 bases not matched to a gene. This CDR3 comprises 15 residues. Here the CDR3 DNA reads TGTGCCTGGAGTCGGGACAGGGGAGCCTACAATGAGCAGTTCTTC. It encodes CAWSRDRGAYNEQFF.

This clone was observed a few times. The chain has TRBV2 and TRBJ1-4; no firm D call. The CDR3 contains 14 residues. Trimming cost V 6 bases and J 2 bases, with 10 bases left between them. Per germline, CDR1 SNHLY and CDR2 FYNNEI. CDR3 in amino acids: CASRKRGTNEKLFF. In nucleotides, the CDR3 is TGTGCCAGCAGGAAAAGAGGGACTAATGAAAAACTGTTTTTT.

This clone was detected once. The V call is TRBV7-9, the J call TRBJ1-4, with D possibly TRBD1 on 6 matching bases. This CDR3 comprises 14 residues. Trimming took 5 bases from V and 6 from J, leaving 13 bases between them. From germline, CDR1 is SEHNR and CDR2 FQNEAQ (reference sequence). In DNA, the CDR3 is TGTGCCAGCAGCGTCCCGGGACATTATGAAAAACTGTTTTTT. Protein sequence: CASSVPGHYEKLFF.